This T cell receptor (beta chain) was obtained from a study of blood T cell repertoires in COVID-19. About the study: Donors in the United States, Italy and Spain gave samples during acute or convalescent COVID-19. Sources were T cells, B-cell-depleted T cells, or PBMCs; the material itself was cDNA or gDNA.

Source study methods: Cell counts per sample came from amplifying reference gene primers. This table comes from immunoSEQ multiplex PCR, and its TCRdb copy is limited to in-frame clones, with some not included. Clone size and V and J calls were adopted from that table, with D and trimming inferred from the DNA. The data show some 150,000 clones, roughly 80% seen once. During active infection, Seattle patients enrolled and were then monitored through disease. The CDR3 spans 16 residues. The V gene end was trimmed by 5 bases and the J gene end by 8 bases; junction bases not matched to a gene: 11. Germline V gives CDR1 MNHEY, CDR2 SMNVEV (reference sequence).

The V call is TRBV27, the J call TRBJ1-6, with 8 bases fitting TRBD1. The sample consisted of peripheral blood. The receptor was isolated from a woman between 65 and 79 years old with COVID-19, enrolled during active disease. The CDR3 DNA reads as TGTGCCAGCAGTCCGATACACCGGGACAGGTATTCACCCCTCCACTTT. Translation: CASSPIHRDRYSPLHF.